The rows below give T cell receptor beta chains drawn from one sample of a study of blood T cells in healthy people across ages. Via MiXCR, TCRdb re-called the 5' RACE reads, giving one row per CDR3 protein. The data contain hundreds of thousands of distinct CDR3 sequences, 21% of them singletons. Sequences were obtained from blood. These receptors were collected from an older man in good health. Both conserved end residues are part of each CDR3. Not every row has a clone size; where given, it reads once, few, many or a size class.

few	TRBV12-3/TRBV12-4	.	CASRANVNEQFF
.	TRBV7-2	TRBJ1-2	CASRRPGTGPNYGYTF
.	TRBV7-8	TRBJ2-5	CASSLVRSFGQETQYF
many	TRBV5-1	TRBJ2-5	CASSPQLGRDQETQYF
many	TRBV28	TRBJ2-5	CASSLQTGAMYF
few	TRBV6-6	TRBJ2-7	CASSYSMGQGSYEQYF
few	TRBV24-1	TRBJ2-2	CATSDGGKSTGELFF
few	TRBV6-6	TRBJ2-2	CASSPGWGGNTGELFF
many	TRBV5-5	.	CASSLAWEQFF
.	TRBV12-3/TRBV12-4	TRBJ2-2	CASSRTGGGELFF
few	TRBV20-1	TRBJ1-4	CSASMGGRGNEKLFF
few	TRBV7-2	TRBJ2-5	CASSPDRVEYF
few	TRBV11-2	TRBJ1-6	CASSLDLRGSPLHF
.	TRBV25-1	TRBJ2-5	CASSDTGYRVQETQYF
.	TRBV10-3	TRBJ2-5	CAIKGGPQGTQYF
.	TRBV12-5	.	CASGLAEGGYNEQFF
few	TRBV20-1	TRBJ2-1	CSASLTSGRASYNEQFF
.	TRBV5-6	TRBJ2-1	CASTAGLVNEQFF
few	TRBV6-1	TRBJ2-6	CASSENSGSGANVLTF
many	TRBV12-3/TRBV12-4	TRBJ2-7	CASSFSFSEQYF
many	TRBV5-1	TRBJ2-2	CASSPGTGELFF
.	TRBV7-6	TRBJ1-3	CASSLAQLSGNTIYF
.	TRBV12-3/TRBV12-4	TRBJ2-3	CASSQDRTTTDTRYF
.	TRBV6-5	TRBJ1-4	CASSFYFEWRANEKLFF
.	TRBV12-3/TRBV12-4	TRBJ2-7	CASSLSWDDTSYEQYF
few	TRBV5-4	TRBJ2-1	CASSAGLAGGQEQFF
few	TRBV20-1	TRBJ2-7	CSARARTSGTYEQYF
once	TRBV6-2/TRBV6-3	TRBJ2-7	CASMESSRGHYEQYF
.	TRBV18	TRBJ2-7	CASSWTGGIYEQYF
few	TRBV7-2	TRBJ2-7	CASSQLAGGSYEQYF
.	TRBV25-1	TRBJ1-2	CASSEYDTTGGYTF
once	TRBV10-3	TRBJ2-2	CAIRPLAGEDTGALFF
.	TRBV20-1	TRBJ1-5	CSARDEWTAYSNQPQHF
few	TRBV4-1	TRBJ2-2	CASSQDHRGSGELFF
few	TRBV19	TRBJ1-5	CASRTGDYSNQPQHF
few	TRBV29-1	TRBJ1-2	CSVEDQAGFNYGYTF
few	TRBV5-1	TRBJ2-3	CASSLGVRRDSGTQYF